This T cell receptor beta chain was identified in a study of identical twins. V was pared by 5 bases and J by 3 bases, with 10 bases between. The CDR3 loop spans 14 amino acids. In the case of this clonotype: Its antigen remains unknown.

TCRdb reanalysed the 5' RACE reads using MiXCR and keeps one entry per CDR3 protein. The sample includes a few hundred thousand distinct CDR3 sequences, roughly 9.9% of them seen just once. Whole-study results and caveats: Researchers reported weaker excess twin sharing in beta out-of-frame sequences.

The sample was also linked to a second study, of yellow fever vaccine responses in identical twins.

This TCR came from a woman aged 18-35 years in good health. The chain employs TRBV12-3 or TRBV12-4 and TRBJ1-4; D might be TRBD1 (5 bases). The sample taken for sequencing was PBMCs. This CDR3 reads CASSRMGANEKLFF. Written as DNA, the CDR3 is TGTGCCAGCAGTCGGATGGGGGCTAATGAAAAACTGTTTTTT.